This entry lists 10 T cell receptor beta chains sequenced from one sample in a study of T cell repertoires in cytomegalovirus infection. MiXCR, applied by TCRdb to the reads, yields one record per CDR3 protein. Among 480,000 or so distinct CDR3 sequences listed, 11% were seen once. Sequencing was performed on PBMCs. The receptors were gathered from a human donor in good health (CMV status not recorded). Some clones in this sample may be carry-over from other donors' samples.

This clonotype was found once. CDR3 sequence: CASSQVDRAYEQYF. CDR3 coding DNA: TGTGCCAGCAGCCAAGTGGATAGGGCCTACGAGCAGTACTTC. This chain links TRBV3-1 with TRBJ2-7; D remains ambiguous. The CDR3 totals 14 residues. Germline lookup yields CDR1 LGHDT and CDR2 YNNKEL (reference sequence). V lost 1 base and J 2 bases, leaving 9 bases between the germline ends.

This clonotype was found many times. The chain is built from TRBV4-1 and TRBJ2-1, with 9 bases matching TRBD1. This CDR3 spans 17 amino acids. Germline V gives CDR1 MGHRA, CDR2 YSYEKL. Trimming at V came to 2 bases and at J to 2 bases, leaving 7 bases not matched to a gene. CDR3 sequence reads: CASSQTHRGPAYNEQFF. The CDR3 DNA reads as TGCGCCAGCAGCCAAACCCACAGGGGGCCAGCCTACAATGAGCAGTTCTTC.

This chain connects TRBV20-1 to TRBJ1-2, with TRBD1 identical over 8 bases. The V segment lost 0 bases and the J segment 2 bases; nucleotides outside the gene matches: 5. The germline V gene encodes CDR1 DFQATT and CDR2 SNEGSKA (reference sequence). The CDR3 contains 15 residues. The CDR3 reads CSARDQAGGNYGYTF. The CDR3 nucleotides are TGCAGTGCTAGAGATCAGGCAGGGGGCAACTATGGCTACACCTTC.

This clonotype has at least ten counts. This chain uses TRBV20-1 with TRBJ1-1; D call uncertain. Germline V lookup: CDR1 DFQATT, CDR2 SNEGSKA (reference sequence). Trimming left V 1 base short and J 2 bases short, with 2 bases between. There are 11 residues in the CDR3. CDR3 coding DNA: TGCAGTGCTAGAGCTAACACTGAAGCTTTCTTT. Translating it yields CSARANTEAFF.

This clonotype was recorded a few times. At one end the junction does not follow the germline gene, possibly because of a read error. This chain links TRBV4-1 with TRBJ2-2, with D possibly TRBD2 on 7 matching bases. CDR1 is MGHRA and CDR2 is YSYEKL in the germline V gene. The CDR3 is made up of 15 amino acids. The CDR3 protein is CASRLGGEETGELFF. The CDR3 region has the DNA TGTGCCAGCAGACTAGGGGGGGAGGAGACCGGGGAGCTGTTTTTT.

This clonotype showed up many times. The chain joins TRBV5-6 to TRBJ2-2; possible D gene TRBD2, 6 bases. CDR1 is SGHDT, CDR2 YYEEEE, per germline. V shed 0 bases and J shed 7 bases, with 7 bases lying between them. The CDR3 is 13 amino acids. CDR3 in DNA: TGTGCCAGCAGCTTGGCTAGCGTCGGGGAGCTGTTTTTT. Translated: CASSLASVGELFF.

This sequence joins TRBV15 and TRBJ2-4; 8 bases match TRBD1. The V segment lost 0 bases and the J segment 0 bases; nucleotides outside the gene matches: 10. The germline CDR1 and CDR2 sequences are LNHNV and YYDKDF (reference sequence). The CDR3 totals 19 residues. The CDR3 coding sequence is TGTGCCACCAGCAGAGATGCCAGACTCAGGGGGCAAGCCAAAAACATTCAGTACTTC. Its protein is CATSRDARLRGQAKNIQYF.

The chain couples TRBV15 to TRBJ2-5; no definite D call. Deletions cut 5 bases from V and 2 bases from J, with 6 bases between. The CDR3 consists of 12 residues. The germline gives CDR1 LNHNV, CDR2 YYDKDF (reference sequence). The CDR3 protein is CATSLAQETQYF. The DNA for the CDR3 is TGTGCCACCAGCTTGGCGCAAGAGACCCAGTACTTC. Supplemented by reference TRBV15 and TRBJ2-5, the full variable domain reads DAMVIQNPRYQVTQFGKPVTLSCSQTLNHNVMYWYQQKSSQAPKLLFHYYDKDFNNEADTPDNFQSRRPNTSFCFLDIRSPGLGDTAMYLCATSLAQETQYFGPGTRLLVL.

The sample holds many counts of this clonotype. The genes are TRBV28 and TRBJ1-2, with D unresolved. This CDR3 has 11 residues. The germline CDR1 and CDR2 sequences are MDHEN and SYDVKM. V lost 9 bases and J lost 4, with 9 bases in between. CDR3 sequence: CASLGPYGYTF. For the CDR3, the DNA is TGTGCCAGTTTGGGCCCCTATGGCTACACCTTC.

The V gene is TRBV5-4, the J gene TRBJ2-1, with 10 bases that match TRBD2. CDR3 length equals 15 residues. The V gene's germline CDR1 is SGHNT and CDR2 YYREEE (reference sequence). The trim removed 4 bases at V and 4 bases at J, leaving 5 bases unmatched. CDR3 coding DNA: TGTGCCAGCAGCCAGCGGGAGGGGATTTACAATGAGCAGTTCTTC. This gives the protein CASSQREGIYNEQFF.